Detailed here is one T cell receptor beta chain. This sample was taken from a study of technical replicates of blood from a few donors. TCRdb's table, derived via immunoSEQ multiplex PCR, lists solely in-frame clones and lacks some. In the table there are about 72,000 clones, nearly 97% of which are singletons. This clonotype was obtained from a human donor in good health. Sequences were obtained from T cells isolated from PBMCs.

The CDR3 sequence is CAISRLAGAVDDEQYF. In DNA, the CDR3 is TGTGCCATCAGTCGCCTAGCGGGAGCGGTAGATGACGAGCAGTACTTC. J is TRBJ2-7 and V is TRBV10-3; 10 positions match TRBD2. Germline assignment: CDR1 ENHRY and CDR2 SYGVKD. This CDR3 region has 16 residues. V lost 5 bases to trimming and J lost 5 bases; unmatched junction nucleotides: 12.